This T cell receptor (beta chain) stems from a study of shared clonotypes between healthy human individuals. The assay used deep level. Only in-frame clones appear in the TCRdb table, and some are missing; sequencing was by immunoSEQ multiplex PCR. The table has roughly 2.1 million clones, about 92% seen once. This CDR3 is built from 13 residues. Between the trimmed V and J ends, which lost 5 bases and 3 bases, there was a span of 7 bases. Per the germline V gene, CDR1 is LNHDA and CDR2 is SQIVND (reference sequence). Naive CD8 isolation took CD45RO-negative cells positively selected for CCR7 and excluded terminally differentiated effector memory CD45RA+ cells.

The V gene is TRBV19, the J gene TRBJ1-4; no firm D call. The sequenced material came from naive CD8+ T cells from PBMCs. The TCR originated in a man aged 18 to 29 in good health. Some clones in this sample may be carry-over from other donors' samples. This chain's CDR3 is CASSLWSNEKLFF. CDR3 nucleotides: TGTGCCAGTAGTTTGTGGTCTAATGAAAAACTGTTTTTT.